The 14 T cell receptor beta chains in this list originate from one sample, sequenced in a study of cytomegalovirus exposure and HLA in healthy donors. The PCR employed 60 Vbeta primers together with 13 Jbeta primers. TCRdb keeps only in-frame clones here, not all; method: immunoSEQ multiplex PCR. The table has about 160,000 clones, around four fifths seen once. The source material was PBMCs. The receptors here all came from a girl aged 2-15 years in good health and CMV-seropositive.

The V call is TRBV30, the J call TRBJ1-5; D uncertain. Germline loops: CDR1 GTSNPN, CDR2 SVGIG (reference sequence). V shed 0 bases and J shed 5 bases, with 5 bases lying between them. The CDR3 length is 12 residues. CDR3 in DNA: TGTGCCTGGAGTGTACTGGATCAGCCCCAGCATTTT. This translates into CAWSVLDQPQHF.

This clone came up a few times. The V and J genes are TRBV27 and TRBJ1-1, with a weak D call TRBD1 (5 bases). Trimming removed 5 bases at V and 2 bases at J, with 12 bases between. Germline CDR1 is MNHEY and CDR2 is SMNVEV (reference sequence). The length of the CDR3 is 14 residues. The CDR3 DNA reads TGTGCCAGCAGTCCGGACACTTTCAACACTGAAGCTTTCTTT. Its translation: CASSPDTFNTEAFF.

This chain uses TRBV6-5 with TRBJ2-5, with a tentative D call TRBD1 (6 bases). Trimming stripped 7 bases from V and 4 bases from J, with 10 bases between. CDR1 and CDR2 from the germline V gene are MNHEY and SVGAGI. The CDR3 sequence is 12 residues long. CDR3 amino acids: CASTTGRETQYF. CDR3 nucleotides: TGTGCCAGCACCACAGGGCGAGAGACCCAGTACTTC.

The chain couples TRBV30 to TRBJ1-4, with D unresolved. V was trimmed by 1 base and J by 8 bases, leaving 8 bases between them. CDR3 size: 12 residues. The germline CDR1 and CDR2 sequences are GTSNPN and SVGIG (reference sequence). The CDR3: CAWSGGAEKLFF. CDR3 nucleotide sequence: TGTGCCTGGAGTGGCGGTGCAGAAAAACTGTTTTTT. Filled out from reference TRBV30 and TRBJ1-4, the complete variable domain reads SQTIHQWPATLVQPVGSPLSLECTVEGTSNPNLYWYRQAAGRGLQLLFYSVGIGQISSEVPQNLSASRPQDRQFILSSKKLLLSDSGFYLCAWSGGAEKLFFGSGTQLSVL.

The V gene is TRBV28, the J gene TRBJ2-7, with 7 bases lining up with TRBD2. Losses at the gene ends were 4 bases for V and 0 bases for J; bases not matched to a gene: 6. The CDR3 totals 15 residues. Per germline, CDR1 MDHEN and CDR2 SYDVKM. Written as DNA, the CDR3 is TGTGCCAGCAGTTCCCTCGGCGGGAGCTCCTACGAGCAGTACTTC. Amino acids: CASSSLGGSSYEQYF.

CDR3 residues: CASSFRWGTDSREQYF. The CDR3 DNA sequence: TGTGCCAGCAGTTTTAGGTGGGGGACAGACAGCAGAGAGCAGTACTTC. The chain carries TRBV28 and TRBJ2-7, with 7 bases lining up with TRBD1. CDR1 is MDHEN and CDR2 is SYDVKM in the germline V gene. V was pared by 3 bases and J by 7 bases, with 15 bases of the junction left unmatched. This CDR3 is 16 amino acids long.

The V and J genes are TRBV5-4 and TRBJ2-7, with D hard to call. Germline CDR1 and CDR2: SGHNT and YYREEE (reference sequence). The CDR3 has 12 residues. The V end lost 3 bases, the J end lost 0 bases, and 4 bases lay between the germline ends. The CDR3 spells CASSSRSYEQYF. CDR3 nucleotide sequence: TGTGCCAGCAGCTCTCGCTCCTACGAGCAGTACTTC.

The rearrangement joins TRBV27 to TRBJ2-7, with D uncertain. Between the trimmed V and J ends, which lost 9 bases and 6 bases, there was a span of 18 bases. This CDR3 contains 13 residues. Germline V gene data show CDR1 as MNHEY and CDR2 as SMNVEV (reference sequence). In nucleotides, the CDR3 is TGTGCCAGTCGCCCAGGTGAGTTGGGCGAGCAGTACTTC. It is translated as CASRPGELGEQYF.

The rearrangement links TRBV4-1 to TRBJ2-7; 8 bases are shared with TRBD1. The junction had 11 bases not matched to a gene; V was cut back by 4 bases and J by 3 bases. The germline CDR1 and CDR2 sequences are MGHRA and YSYEKL. The CDR3 extends over 16 amino acids. Here the CDR3 DNA reads TGCGCCAGCAGCCCAGGACAGGGACGAGGGCACTACGAGCAGTACTTC. Its protein product is CASSPGQGRGHYEQYF.

The chain carries TRBV2 and TRBJ1-5; D unresolved. The CDR3 covers 16 residues. Trimming removed 6 bases from V and 1 base from J, with 16 bases in between. Per germline, CDR1 SNHLY and CDR2 FYNNEI. In DNA, the CDR3 is TGTGCCAGCAGAGCGACCCGTTCCTGGAGCAATCAGCCCCAGCATTTT. It encodes CASRATRSWSNQPQHF.

The chain couples TRBV30 to TRBJ1-1, with TRBD1 matching 9 bases. CDR3 size: 14 residues. V lost 2 bases and J lost 9; bases outside the gene matches: 10. Germline V gene data show CDR1 as GTSNPN and CDR2 as SVGIG (reference sequence). Here the CDR3 DNA reads TGTGCCTGGAGTTCTTTAACAGGGGGCGCGAAAGCTTTCTTT. Its translation is CAWSSLTGGAKAFF.

This clone was seen more than once but under ten times. V is TRBV29-1 and J is TRBJ1-1, with 9 bases fitting TRBD1. The CDR3 length is 15 residues. CDR1 is SQVTM, CDR2 ANQGSEA, per germline. The V gene end was trimmed by 6 bases and the J gene end by 4 bases; junction bases not matched to a gene: 12. CDR3 residues: CSVRTGVYLGTEAFF. The CDR3 region has the DNA TGCAGCGTCCGGACAGGGGTCTATTTGGGCACTGAAGCTTTCTTT. The variable domain in full, with the rest retrieved from reference TRBV29-1 and TRBJ1-1, is SAVISQKPSRDICQRGTSLTIQCQVDSQVTMMFWYRQQPGQSLTLIATANQGSEATYESGFVIDKFPISRPNLTFSTLTVSNMSPEDSSIYLCSVRTGVYLGTEAFFGQGTRLTVV.

The chain's CDR3 is CASSLETHRNYEQYF. In DNA, the CDR3 is TGTGCCAGCAGTTTGGAGACACACAGGAACTACGAGCAGTACTTC. The gene calls are TRBV28 and TRBJ2-7; weak D call: TRBD1 (5 bases). This CDR3 comprises 15 residues. V was trimmed by 3 bases and J by 3 bases, leaving 15 bases between them. CDR1 and CDR2 from the germline V gene are MDHEN and SYDVKM.

This clone is a singleton in its sample. This chain links TRBV15 with TRBJ1-5; D gene ambiguous. Deletions cut 4 bases from V and 11 bases from J, with 12 bases between. Germline values: CDR1 LNHNV, CDR2 YYDKDF (reference sequence). The CDR3 is 12 residues long. The CDR3 coding sequence is TGTGCCACCAGCATAGCGTCTGGAGCCCAGCATTTT. Protein: CATSIASGAQHF.